This T cell receptor (beta chain) was observed in a study of blood T cell repertoires in COVID-19. Study-level information: Acute-phase and convalescent COVID-19 samples originated in the United States, Italy and Spain. Nucleic acid was either cDNA or gDNA, and it came from T cells, B-cell-depleted T cells, or PBMCs.

The V end was cut by 4 bases, the J end by 2 bases, with 14 bases between. CDR1 and CDR2 (germline): SNHLY, FYNNEI. The CDR3 is made up of 15 amino acids. Only in-frame clones appear in the TCRdb table, and some are missing; sequencing was by immunoSEQ multiplex PCR. The repertoire holds approximately 240,000 clones, with under 85% as singletons. Sequencing used peripheral blood. This receptor was taken from a woman aged 35 to 49 with active or convalescent COVID-19. The chain uses TRBV2 and TRBJ1-2; tentative D call: TRBD1 (6 bases). Here the CDR3 DNA reads TGTGCCAGCAGTGGGGGGCTGGGAGTCAACTATGGCTACACCTTC. Protein sequence: CASSGGLGVNYGYTF.